This is a list of T cell receptor beta chains from one sample in a study of blood T cells in healthy people across ages. TCRdb ran MiXCR on the 5' RACE reads and lists one entry per CDR3 protein. This table holds about 1 million distinct CDR3 sequences, less than 50% found once. Sequencing used blood. The source is a woman aged 60-75 years in good health. The CDR3 runs from the conserved cysteine through the conserved F or W.

j_gene	v_gene	CDR3aa
TRBJ2-7	TRBV20-1	CSARRLTPRAPQYF
TRBJ2-7	TRBV18	CASSPASGDYEQYF
TRBJ1-2	TRBV20-1	CSANKWGGALGYTF
TRBJ1-1	TRBV2	CASSRGNRNTEAFF
TRBJ2-1	TRBV28	CASTPLGTTSYNEQFF
TRBJ2-7	TRBV24-1	CATSDSRGYEQYF
TRBJ2-1	TRBV27	CASSLLGEGGEQFF
TRBJ2-5	TRBV27	CASSTNQGRWETQYF
TRBJ1-5	TRBV12-3/TRBV12-4	CASSLAEGLHQPQHF
TRBJ2-7	TRBV28	CASSLQGLTYEQYF
TRBJ2-7	TRBV27	CASSVSSGRPSYEQYF
TRBJ1-5	TRBV20-1	CSARGQILGAQHF
TRBJ2-4	TRBV4-1	CASSQEAGGAKKQYF
TRBJ2-7	TRBV3-1	CASSQERRTSYEQYF
TRBJ2-7	TRBV15	CATSREATGYEQYF
TRBJ2-5	TRBV13	CASGKTGETQYF
TRBJ2-1	TRBV12-5	CASCRREQQFF
TRBJ2-3	TRBV6-1	CASSTGFTDTQYF
TRBJ2-3	TRBV6-1	CASSEASGAGGFKYF
TRBJ2-7	TRBV27	CASSSPGLAGGEQYF
TRBJ2-7	TRBV6-1	CASREQGSRNYEQYF
TRBJ2-2	TRBV4-1	CASSQMAAGGDTGELFF
TRBJ2-7	TRBV2	CASSGLARYEQYF
TRBJ1-5	TRBV6-1	CASRTGDHQPQHF
TRBJ2-4	TRBV5-6	CASSLRTSGFRDIQYF
-	TRBV3-1	CASSSDGREGTQYF
TRBJ1-1	TRBV20-1	CSAQRPGRPRNTEAFF
TRBJ2-5	TRBV12-3/TRBV12-4	CASSLGQIETQYF
TRBJ2-5	TRBV27	CASSLITETQYF
TRBJ2-6	TRBV5-1	CASSSGGGQTNSGANVLTF
TRBJ2-5	TRBV3-1	CASSQAGEAQYF
TRBJ2-6	TRBV27	CASSSLAGISGANVLTF
TRBJ2-1	TRBV7-9	CASSSGRLQFF
TRBJ2-1	TRBV3-1	CASSQHTSGRRNNEQFF
TRBJ2-7	TRBV2	CASQPGTSGTYEQYF
TRBJ1-2	TRBV29-1	CSVDPLDSYGYTF
TRBJ2-5	TRBV29-1	CSVEVTGGEGETQYF
TRBJ2-1	TRBV27	CASSRVRGEQFF
TRBJ2-5	TRBV29-1	CSVEFPHVVGTQYF
TRBJ2-7	TRBV7-8	CASRGGVAGGPSRNEQYF
TRBJ2-3	TRBV7-2	CASRRSSGITADTQYF
TRBJ2-1	TRBV6-1	CASSQGAGEQFF
TRBJ2-3	TRBV2	CASSDEDTSTDTQYF
TRBJ2-1	TRBV24-1	CATSEATGGSYNEQFF
TRBJ2-5	TRBV15	CATRQGVLETQYF
TRBJ1-5	TRBV7-7	CASSDVLGNQPQHF
-	TRBV20-1	CSAPTGIGGTQYF
TRBJ1-6	TRBV14	CASSHLTRQGRNSPLHF